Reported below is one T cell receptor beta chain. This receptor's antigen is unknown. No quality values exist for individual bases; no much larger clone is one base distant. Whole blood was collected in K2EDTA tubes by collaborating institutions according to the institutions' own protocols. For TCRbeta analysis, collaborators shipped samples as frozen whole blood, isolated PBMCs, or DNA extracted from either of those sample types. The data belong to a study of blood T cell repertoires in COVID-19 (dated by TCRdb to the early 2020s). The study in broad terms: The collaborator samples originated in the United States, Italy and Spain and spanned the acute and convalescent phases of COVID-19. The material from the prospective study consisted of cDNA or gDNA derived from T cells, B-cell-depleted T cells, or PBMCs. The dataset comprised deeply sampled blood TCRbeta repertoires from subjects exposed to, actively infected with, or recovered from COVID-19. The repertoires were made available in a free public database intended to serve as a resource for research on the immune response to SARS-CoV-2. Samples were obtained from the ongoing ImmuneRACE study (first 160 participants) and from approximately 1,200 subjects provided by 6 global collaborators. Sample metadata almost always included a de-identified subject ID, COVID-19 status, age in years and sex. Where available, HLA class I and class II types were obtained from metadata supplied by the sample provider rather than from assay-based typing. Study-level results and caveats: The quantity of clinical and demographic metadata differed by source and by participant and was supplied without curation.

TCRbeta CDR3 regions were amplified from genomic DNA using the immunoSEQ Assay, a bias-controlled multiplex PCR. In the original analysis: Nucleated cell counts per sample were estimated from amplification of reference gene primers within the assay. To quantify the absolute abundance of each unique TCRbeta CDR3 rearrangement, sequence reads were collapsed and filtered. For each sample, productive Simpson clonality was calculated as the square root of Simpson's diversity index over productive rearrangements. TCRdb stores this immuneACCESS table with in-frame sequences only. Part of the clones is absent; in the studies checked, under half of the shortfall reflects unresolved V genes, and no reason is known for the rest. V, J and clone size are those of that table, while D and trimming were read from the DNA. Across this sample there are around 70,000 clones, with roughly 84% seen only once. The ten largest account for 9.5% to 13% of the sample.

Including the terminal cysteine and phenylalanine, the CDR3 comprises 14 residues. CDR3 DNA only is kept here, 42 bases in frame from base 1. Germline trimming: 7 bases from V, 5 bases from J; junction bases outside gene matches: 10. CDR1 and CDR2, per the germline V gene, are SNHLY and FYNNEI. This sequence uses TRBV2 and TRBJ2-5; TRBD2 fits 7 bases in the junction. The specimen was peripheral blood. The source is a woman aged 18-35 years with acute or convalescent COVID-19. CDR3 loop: CASKLSREIETQYF. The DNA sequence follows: TGTGCCAGCAAACTGTCGCGGGAGATTGAGACCCAGTACTTC.